These T cell receptor beta chains were read from a single sample in a study of T cell repertoires in cytomegalovirus infection. One entry per CDR3 protein results from TCRdb running MiXCR on the reads. The sample has over 250,000 distinct CDR3 sequences, around 20% seen once. For these TCRs, the target antigens are not known. Sample: cultured PBMCs, taken from culture after CMV antigen stimulation. The origin of the receptors is a human donor in good health (CMV status not recorded). Some clones in this sample may be carry-over from other donors' samples. CDR3s include the opening cysteine and the closing phenylalanine or tryptophan. D genes are given only for firm matches. The listing skips clone size in some rows; elsewhere it reads once, few, many or a size class.

j_call d_call v_call clone_size cdr3_nt cdr3_aa
TRBJ1-1 - TRBV7-2 many TGTGCCAGCAGCTTAGAAAGCGGGGAATTTGAAGCTTTCTTT CASSLESGEFEAFF
TRBJ2-6 - TRBV7-6 - TGTGCCAGCAGCTGGCTTGGGGCCAACGTCCTGACTTTC CASSWLGANVLTF
TRBJ2-4 TRBD2 TRBV27 few TGTGCCAGCAGTCCGCGACTAGCGGGAGGGGGCCCCCAACAAAACATTCAGTACTTC CASSPRLAGGGPQQNIQYF
TRBJ2-2 - TRBV6-8 - TGTGCCAGCAGTTCAGGCCTAGCTTTGGGGGAGCTGTTTTTT CASSSGLALGELFF
TRBJ2-7 - TRBV10-3 many TGTGCCATCAGTCAACTGGTCTCCTACGAGCAGTACTTC CAISQLVSYEQYF
TRBJ2-3 - TRBV18 few TGTGCCAGCTCACCGGGGCAGGTATTCGCGGGAGATACGCAGTATTTT CASSPGQVFAGDTQYF
TRBJ2-7 - TRBV6-2/TRBV6-3 few TGTGCCAGCAGTCTCCCCAGCGGTGAGCAGTACTTC CASSLPSGEQYF
TRBJ2-7 TRBD2 TRBV7-9 - TGTGCCAGCAGCTTAGCCCTAGCGGGAATTTGGGACGAGCAGTACTTC CASSLALAGIWDEQYF
TRBJ2-2 - TRBV7-8 many TGTGCCAGCAGCTTAGCACCCCGGGGGTACACCGGGGAGCTGTTTTTT CASSLAPRGYTGELFF
TRBJ1-5 - TRBV12-3/TRBV12-4 - TGTGCCAGCAGTCCCTCGAGTGGGGGGGGCAGTCAGCCCCAGCATTTT CASSPSSGGGSQPQHF
TRBJ2-7 TRBD1 TRBV28 few TGTGCCAGCAGTTTATGGACAGGGGAGACCGAGCAGTACTTC CASSLWTGETEQYF
TRBJ2-6 - TRBV19 - TGTGCCAGTAGTATAATAGTGGGCTCTGGGGCCAACGTCCTGACTTTC CASSIIVGSGANVLTF
TRBJ2-5 TRBD2 TRBV7-6 few TGTGCCAGCAGCCCGGGACTAGCGGGAAAGGAGACCCAGTACTTC CASSPGLAGKETQYF
TRBJ1-2 - TRBV10-3 many TGTGCCATAGCCGCGGGGGCGCAAGCCTATGGCTACACCTTC CAIAAGAQAYGYTF
TRBJ2-1 TRBD2 TRBV19 many TGTGCCAGCTGTCTAGCGGGAGGGGCCTACAATGAGCAGTTCTTC CASCLAGGAYNEQFF
TRBJ2-1 TRBD2 TRBV12-3/TRBV12-4 - TGTGCCAGCAGTTTTGCGGCGGGAGACAATGAGCAGTTCTTC CASSFAAGDNEQFF
TRBJ2-1 TRBD2 TRBV6-1 - TGTGCCAGCAGTGAAGCGCTTGTTTCGGGACTAGCGGGAACGAATGAGCAGTTCTTC CASSEALVSGLAGTNEQFF
TRBJ2-3 - TRBV6-5 few TGTGCCAGCAACGGGCGAGCAGCAGATACGCAGTATTTT CASNGRAADTQYF
TRBJ1-4 - TRBV12-3/TRBV12-4 few TGTGCCAGCACCACCCGGGTTACTAATGAAAAACTGTTTTTT CASTTRVTNEKLFF
TRBJ2-3 - TRBV7-2 many TGTGCCAGCAGCCCCTGGAGGGACCTACTTCTCGGGACCCCCACAGATACGCAGTATTTT CASSPWRDLLLGTPTDTQYF
TRBJ2-1 TRBD2 TRBV29-1 few TGCAGCGTTCGATGGCGGGAGGGCCTGAATGAGCAGTTCTTC CSVRWREGLNEQFF
TRBJ2-5 - TRBV7-8 - TGTGCCAGCAGCTTATTACCGGCCCCCCAAGAGACCCAGTACTTC CASSLLPAPQETQYF
TRBJ2-5 - TRBV5-5 - TGTGCCAGCAGCATGACGCTGACCTCATGGACCCAGTACTTC CASSMTLTSWTQYF
TRBJ2-5 - TRBV7-2 many TGTGCCAGCTCCTCCGGGGGAGGGACCCAGTACTTC CASSSGGGTQYF
TRBJ1-5 - TRBV27 many TGTGCCAGCAGTCACCATGCGGGGGGCAATCAGCCCCAGCATTTT CASSHHAGGNQPQHF
TRBJ1-4 - TRBV19 many TGTGCCAGTAGTGCACAGGGTTCTAATGAAAAACTGTTTTTT CASSAQGSNEKLFF
TRBJ1-5 - TRBV6-2/TRBV6-3 - TGTGCCAGCACCCCGGTGGCCAGAGAGGACCAGCCCCAGCATTTT CASTPVAREDQPQHF
TRBJ2-3 - TRBV7-6 - TGTGCCAGCAACTTATCCCCCTCTTCTGATACGCAGTATTTT CASNLSPSSDTQYF
TRBJ2-3 TRBD1 TRBV19 - TGTGCCAGTAGTATAGAGGAGACAGGGGGCTCGGGAGATACGCAGTATTTT CASSIEETGGSGDTQYF
TRBJ1-2 - TRBV7-9 many TGTGCCAGCAGCTCCGAACAGGGCCTCTATGGCTACACCTTC CASSSEQGLYGYTF
TRBJ2-4 - TRBV6-2/TRBV6-3 - TGTGCCAGCAGGATCCGGGAACATACTCTTGCCAAAAACATTCAGTACTTC CASRIREHTLAKNIQYF
TRBJ1-3 - TRBV15 - TGTGCCACCAGCAGAGGAGGGGCTGGAAACACCATATATTTT CATSRGGAGNTIYF
TRBJ1-1 TRBD1 TRBV7-3 - TGTGCCAGCAGCGGCCCGGACAGGGAAGCTTTCTTT CASSGPDREAFF
TRBJ1-3 - TRBV6-1 many TGTGCCAGCAAACGACAGGAGAGCTCTGGAAACACCATATATTTT CASKRQESSGNTIYF
TRBJ2-1 TRBD2 TRBV4-3 - TGCGCCAGCAGCCAAGGACTAGCCTGGGGCAATGAGCAGTTCTTC CASSQGLAWGNEQFF
TRBJ2-1 TRBD2 TRBV7-2 few TGTGCCAGCAGCTTAGCTCTAGCGGGAGGAAGAAATGAGCAGTTCTTC CASSLALAGGRNEQFF
TRBJ2-3 - TRBV27 few TGTGCCAGCAGTTTGCGACAGTTCCCAGATACGCAGTATTTT CASSLRQFPDTQYF
TRBJ1-1 - TRBV6-6 - TGTGCCAGCAGTTACCGGGAGTCTGAAGCTTTCTTT CASSYRESEAFF
TRBJ2-3 TRBD2 TRBV6-5 - TGTGCCAGCAGTTACGGAGCGGGGAACACAGATACGCAGTATTTT CASSYGAGNTDTQYF
TRBJ2-3 TRBD2 TRBV20-1 many TGCAGTGCCCGACTAGCGGGAGGGCGCACAGATACGCAGTATTTT CSARLAGGRTDTQYF
TRBJ2-3 - TRBV7-2 few TGTGCCAGCAGCTTAGCGCTTACCGGAGACTACACAGATACGCAGTATTTT CASSLALTGDYTDTQYF
TRBJ2-1 - TRBV5-6 few TGTGCCAGCAGCTTGATAGTGGTCCTCGGCGGTAGCTCCTACAATGAGCAGTTCTTC CASSLIVVLGGSSYNEQFF
TRBJ2-3 - TRBV27 few TGTGCCAGCAGCATGATGAACACAGATACGCAGTATTTT CASSMMNTDTQYF
TRBJ2-1 TRBD2 TRBV14 - TGTGCCAGCAGCCCCCTACTAGCGGGTTCCTACAATGAGCAGTTCTTC CASSPLLAGSYNEQFF
TRBJ2-1 TRBD2 TRBV19 - TGTGCCAGTAGTAACAGACTAGCGGGAGGCCCGGAGTATGAGCAGTTCTTC CASSNRLAGGPEYEQFF
TRBJ2-3 - TRBV11-2 few TGTGCCAGCAGCTTTTCGGGGGTGGGACAACGAGATACGCAGTATTTT CASSFSGVGQRDTQYF
TRBJ2-1 TRBD2 TRBV28 - TGTGCCAGCACTAGGGGGCCTAGCGGGAGGTTCAATGAGCAGTTCTTC CASTRGPSGRFNEQFF
TRBJ1-1 - TRBV7-9 - TGTGCCAGCAGCCGAGTCTCGGGGGGTAAAGCTTTCTTT CASSRVSGGKAFF
TRBJ2-1 - TRBV10-3 - TGTGCCATCAGTGAGTCACGGGTAAATGAGCAGTTCTTC CAISESRVNEQFF
TRBJ1-5 - TRBV27 - TGTGCCAGCAGTTTAGAGGTTTATCAGCCCCAGCATTTT CASSLEVYQPQHF
TRBJ2-5 TRBD2 TRBV5-1 - TGCGCCAGCAGCCGACTAGCGACCCAAGAGACCCAGTACTTC CASSRLATQETQYF
TRBJ2-3 TRBD2 TRBV24-1 many TGTGCCACCAGTGATTTTCCGGCGGGAGGGCCCGGCACAGATACGCAGTATTTT CATSDFPAGGPGTDTQYF
TRBJ2-1 TRBD2 TRBV7-2 many TGTGCCAGCAGCTTAGATAGCGGGGAATACAATGAGCAGTTCTTC CASSLDSGEYNEQFF